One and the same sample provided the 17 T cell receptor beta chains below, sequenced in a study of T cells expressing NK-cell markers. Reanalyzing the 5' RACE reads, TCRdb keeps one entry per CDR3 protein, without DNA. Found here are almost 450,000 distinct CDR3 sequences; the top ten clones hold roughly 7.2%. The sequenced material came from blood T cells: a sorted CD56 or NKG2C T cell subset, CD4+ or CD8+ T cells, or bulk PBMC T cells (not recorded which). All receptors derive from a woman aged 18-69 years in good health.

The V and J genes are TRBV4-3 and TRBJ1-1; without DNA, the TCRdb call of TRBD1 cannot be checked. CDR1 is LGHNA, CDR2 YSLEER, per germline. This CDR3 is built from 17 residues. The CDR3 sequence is CASSHTPAGGRDTEAFF.

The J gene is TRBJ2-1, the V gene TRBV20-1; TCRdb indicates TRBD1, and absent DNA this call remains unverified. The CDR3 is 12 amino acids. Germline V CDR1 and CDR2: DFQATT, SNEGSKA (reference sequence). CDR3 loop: CSARRQYNEQFF.

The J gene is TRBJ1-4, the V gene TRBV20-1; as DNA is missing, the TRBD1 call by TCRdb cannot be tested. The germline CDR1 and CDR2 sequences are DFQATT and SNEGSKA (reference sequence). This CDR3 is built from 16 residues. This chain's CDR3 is CSATGTATATNEKLFF.

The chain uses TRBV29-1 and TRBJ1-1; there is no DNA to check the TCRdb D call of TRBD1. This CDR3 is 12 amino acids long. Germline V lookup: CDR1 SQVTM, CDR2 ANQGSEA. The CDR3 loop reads CSVPTGATEAFF.

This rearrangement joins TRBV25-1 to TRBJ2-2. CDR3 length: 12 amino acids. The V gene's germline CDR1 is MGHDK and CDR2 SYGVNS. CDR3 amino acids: CASSEFPGELFF.

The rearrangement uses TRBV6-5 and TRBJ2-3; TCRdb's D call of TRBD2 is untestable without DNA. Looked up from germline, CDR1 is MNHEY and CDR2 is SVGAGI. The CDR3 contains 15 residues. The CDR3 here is CASSYSGGRKDTQYF.

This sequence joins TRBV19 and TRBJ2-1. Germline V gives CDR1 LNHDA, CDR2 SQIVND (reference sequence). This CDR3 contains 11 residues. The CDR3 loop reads CASSMSDEQFF.

This chain's CDR3 is CASSLALGGRSTGELFF. The chain is built from TRBV11-1 and TRBJ2-2; TCRdb calls TRBD1, which cannot be checked without DNA. The germline V gene encodes CDR1 SGHAT and CDR2 FQDESV (reference sequence). The CDR3 consists of 17 residues.

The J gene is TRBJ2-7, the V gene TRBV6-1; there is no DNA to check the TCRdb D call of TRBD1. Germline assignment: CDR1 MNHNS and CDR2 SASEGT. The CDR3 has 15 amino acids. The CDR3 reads CASSPPGTGGGEQYF.

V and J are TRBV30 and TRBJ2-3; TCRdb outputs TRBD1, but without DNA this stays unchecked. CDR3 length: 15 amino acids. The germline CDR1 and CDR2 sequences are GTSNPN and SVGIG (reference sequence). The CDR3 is CAWSPPGSSTDTQYF.

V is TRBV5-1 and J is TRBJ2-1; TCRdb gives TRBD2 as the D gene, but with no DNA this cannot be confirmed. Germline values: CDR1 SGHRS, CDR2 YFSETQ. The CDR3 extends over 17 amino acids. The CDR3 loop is CASSLSMGGSGNNEQFF.

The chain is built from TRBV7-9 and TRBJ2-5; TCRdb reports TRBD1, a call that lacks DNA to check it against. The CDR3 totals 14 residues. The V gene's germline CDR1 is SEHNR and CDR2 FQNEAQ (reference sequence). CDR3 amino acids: CASSAQGYGETQYF.

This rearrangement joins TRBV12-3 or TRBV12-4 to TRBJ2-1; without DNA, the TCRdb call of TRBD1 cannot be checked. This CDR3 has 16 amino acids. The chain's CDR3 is CASSSPGGVAYNEQFF.

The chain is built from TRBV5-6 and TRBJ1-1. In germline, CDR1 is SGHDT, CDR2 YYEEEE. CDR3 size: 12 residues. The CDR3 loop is CASSQTAGEAFF.

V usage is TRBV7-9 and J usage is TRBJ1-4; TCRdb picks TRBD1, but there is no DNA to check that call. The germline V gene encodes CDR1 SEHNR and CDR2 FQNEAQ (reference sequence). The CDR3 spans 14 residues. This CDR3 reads CASSRLLANEKLFF.

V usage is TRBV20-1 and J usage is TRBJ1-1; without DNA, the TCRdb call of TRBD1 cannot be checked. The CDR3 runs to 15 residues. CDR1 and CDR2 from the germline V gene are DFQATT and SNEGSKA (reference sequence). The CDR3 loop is CSARDSGQGGTEAFF.

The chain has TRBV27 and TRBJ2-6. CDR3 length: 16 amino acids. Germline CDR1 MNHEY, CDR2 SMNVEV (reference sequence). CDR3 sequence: CASSLRLGSKANVLTF.